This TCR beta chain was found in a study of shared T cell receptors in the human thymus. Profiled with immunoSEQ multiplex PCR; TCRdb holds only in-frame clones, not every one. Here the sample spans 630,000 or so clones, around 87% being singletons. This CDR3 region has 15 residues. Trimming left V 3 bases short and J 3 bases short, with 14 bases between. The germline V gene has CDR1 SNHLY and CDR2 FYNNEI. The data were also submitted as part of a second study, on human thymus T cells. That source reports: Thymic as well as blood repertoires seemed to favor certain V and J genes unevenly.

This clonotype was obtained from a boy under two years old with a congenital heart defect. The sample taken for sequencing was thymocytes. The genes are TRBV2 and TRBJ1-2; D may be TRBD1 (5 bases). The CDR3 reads CASSEPTKQDYGYTF. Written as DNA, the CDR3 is TGTGCCAGCAGTGAGCCGACGAAACAGGACTATGGCTACACCTTC.